Detailed here is one T cell receptor (beta chain). This clone was counted a few times. This clone's antigen is unknown. No base-level quality is on record; no much larger clone is a single base apart. This record belongs to a study of blood T cell repertoires in COVID-19 (dated by TCRdb to between 2020 and 2021). In the study overall: Samples from collaborators originated in the United States, Italy and Spain and spanned both the acute and convalescent phases of COVID-19. The samples were drawn from two sources: the first 160 participants of the ongoing ImmuneRACE study, and about 1,300 subjects contributed by 6 global collaborators. A de-identified subject ID, COVID-19 status, age in years and sex were almost always included in the sample metadata. The material from the prospective study consisted of cDNA or gDNA derived from T cells, B-cell-depleted T cells, or PBMCs. Subjects who had been exposed to COVID-19, were actively infected with it, or had recovered from it provided the deeply sampled blood TCRbeta repertoires that made up the dataset. Where available, HLA class I and class II types were obtained from metadata supplied by the sample provider rather than from assay-based typing. The repertoires were released in a freely available public database meant as a resource for research on the immune response to SARS-CoV-2.

Based on the germline V gene, the CDR1 and CDR2 sequences are MGHDK and SYGVNS. The CDR3 measures 14 amino acids from cysteine to phenylalanine. The only DNA kept is the CDR3, 42 bases in frame from the first base. V is cut back by 7 bases and J by 3 bases, with 6 bases in the junction unmatched. The immunoSEQ Assay, a bias-controlled multiplex PCR, was used to amplify TCRbeta CDR3 regions from genomic DNA. The source study handled its data this way. The number of nucleated cells in each sample was estimated from the amplification of reference gene primers within the assay. To quantify the absolute abundance of each unique TCRbeta CDR3 rearrangement, sequence reads were collapsed and filtered. Productive Simpson clonality was computed per sample as the square root of Simpson's diversity index over productive rearrangements. The source is immuneACCESS, and TCRdb retained only in-frame sequences with V and J called. Part of the clones is not carried over; for the studies checked, unresolved V genes explain less than half of this, and the remainder is unexplained. That table furnishes V, J and clone size, whereas the DNA furnished D and trimming. The sample contains around 240,000 clones, about 85% of them found a single time. Just under 1% of the sample is taken by the ten largest.

Findings and caveats that apply to the study as a whole: The quantity of clinical and demographic metadata differed by source and by participant and was supplied without curation.

Collaborating institutions collected whole blood in K2EDTA tubes following their own protocols. For TCRbeta analysis, collaborators shipped samples in one of three forms: frozen whole blood, isolated PBMCs, or DNA extracted from either of those sample types. Sequences were obtained from peripheral blood. The TCR sequence derives from a man in his forties or fifties with acute or convalescent COVID-19. The sequence joins TRBV25-1 to TRBJ1-1; TRBD1 matches 9 bases in the middle. The CDR3 protein: CASKEDRGYTEAFF. Read as DNA, the sequence is TGTGCCAGCAAGGAGGACAGGGGTTACACTGAAGCTTTCTTT.